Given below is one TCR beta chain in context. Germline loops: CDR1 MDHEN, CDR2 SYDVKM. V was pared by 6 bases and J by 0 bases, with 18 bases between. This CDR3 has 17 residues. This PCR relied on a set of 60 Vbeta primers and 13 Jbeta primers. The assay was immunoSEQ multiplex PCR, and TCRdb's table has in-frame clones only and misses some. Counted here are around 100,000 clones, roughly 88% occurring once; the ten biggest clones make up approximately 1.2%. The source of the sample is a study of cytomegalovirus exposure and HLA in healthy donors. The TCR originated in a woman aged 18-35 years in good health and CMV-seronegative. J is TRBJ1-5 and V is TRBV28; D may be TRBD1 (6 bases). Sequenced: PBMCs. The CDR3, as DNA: TGTGCCAGCAGCACCGGGACAACCAGACATAGCAATCAGCCCCAGCATTTT. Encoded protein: CASSTGTTRHSNQPQHF. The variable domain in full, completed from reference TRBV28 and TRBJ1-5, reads DVKVTQSSRYLVKRTGEKVFLECVQDMDHENMFWYRQDPGLGLRLIYFSYDVKMKEKGDIPEGYSVSREKKERFSLILESASTNQTSMYLCASSTGTTRHSNQPQHFGDGTRLSIL.